Listed below are T cell receptor beta chains from one sample, sequenced in a study of cytomegalovirus exposure and HLA in healthy donors. Clones were read by immunoSEQ multiplex PCR, and TCRdb kept only the in-frame ones, dropping some. The sample includes about 120,000 clones, 76% of them seen just once. What was sequenced was PBMCs. These receptors were collected from a woman aged 40 to 49 in good health and CMV-seropositive. CDR3s include the opening cysteine and the closing phenylalanine or tryptophan. Each record gives: D gene, J gene, clone size, V gene, CDR3 DNA, CDR3 protein. The D gene is left open where the match is weak. Clone size is shown for a subset of rows, as once, few, many or a class of expanded clone.

d_gene: NA; j_gene: TRBJ1-1; abundance: few; v_gene: TRBV15; CDR3nt: TGTGCCACCAGCAGCGACAGGAACACTGAAGCTTTCTTT; CDR3aa: CATSSDRNTEAFF
d_gene: NA; j_gene: TRBJ1-5; abundance: NA; v_gene: TRBV19; CDR3nt: TGTGCCAGTAGTATATCAGGGTTAAGCAATCAGCCCCAGCATTTT; CDR3aa: CASSISGLSNQPQHF
d_gene: NA; j_gene: TRBJ1-5; abundance: NA; v_gene: TRBV30; CDR3nt: TGTGCCTGGAGTGTCCCCCCGACAGGTATTCAGCCCCAGCATTTT; CDR3aa: CAWSVPPTGIQPQHF
d_gene: TRBD2; j_gene: TRBJ2-7; abundance: NA; v_gene: TRBV25-1; CDR3nt: TGTGCCAGCAGTGAAGCTGTACTAGCGGGGGTTCTACGCGACGAGCAGTACTTC; CDR3aa: CASSEAVLAGVLRDEQYF
d_gene: TRBD2; j_gene: TRBJ2-5; abundance: NA; v_gene: TRBV5-1; CDR3nt: TGCGCCAGCAGCTCGGGACTAGCGGGGGGAAGAGAGACCCAGTACTTC; CDR3aa: CASSSGLAGGRETQYF
d_gene: NA; j_gene: TRBJ2-5; abundance: NA; v_gene: TRBV30; CDR3nt: TGTGCCTGGAGTGTAGTCGGGACCCAGTACTTC; CDR3aa: CAWSVVGTQYF
d_gene: NA; j_gene: TRBJ2-3; abundance: NA; v_gene: TRBV7-9; CDR3nt: TGTGCCAGCAGCCCGGGCAGGGGGACTAGCACAGATACGCAGTATTTT; CDR3aa: CASSPGRGTSTDTQYF
d_gene: TRBD1; j_gene: TRBJ1-6; abundance: few; v_gene: TRBV27; CDR3nt: TGTGCCAGCAGTTTATTTCAGGGGGCCAATTCACCCCTCCACTTT; CDR3aa: CASSLFQGANSPLHF
d_gene: NA; j_gene: TRBJ1-1; abundance: NA; v_gene: TRBV11-1; CDR3nt: TGTGCCAGCAGCCCCACAGAGAACACTGAAGCTTTCTTT; CDR3aa: CASSPTENTEAFF
d_gene: TRBD2; j_gene: TRBJ2-1; abundance: NA; v_gene: TRBV7-9; CDR3nt: TGTGCCAGCAGCCCAGAACTAGCGGGTGATCTCAATGAGCAGTTCTTC; CDR3aa: CASSPELAGDLNEQFF
d_gene: TRBD2; j_gene: TRBJ2-7; abundance: NA; v_gene: TRBV6-5; CDR3nt: TGTGCCAGCAGTTACTCCGGACTAGCGGGGACCTACGAGCAGTACTTC; CDR3aa: CASSYSGLAGTYEQYF
d_gene: NA; j_gene: TRBJ1-2; abundance: once; v_gene: TRBV7-9; CDR3nt: TGTGCCAGCAGCTTAGCAGGAACAGATGGCTACACCTTC; CDR3aa: CASSLAGTDGYTF
d_gene: NA; j_gene: TRBJ2-2; abundance: NA; v_gene: TRBV18; CDR3nt: TGTGCCAGCTCACCCTGGGACTCTCCGAACACCGGGGAGCTGTTTTTT; CDR3aa: CASSPWDSPNTGELFF
d_gene: NA; j_gene: TRBJ1-2; abundance: NA; v_gene: TRBV6-1; CDR3nt: TGTGCCAGCAGACCGCAGGGGTATGGCTACACCTTC; CDR3aa: CASRPQGYGYTF
d_gene: NA; j_gene: TRBJ2-7; abundance: NA; v_gene: TRBV6-6; CDR3nt: TGTGCCAGCAGGCCCGGAGGAGCCTACGAGCAGTACTTC; CDR3aa: CASRPGGAYEQYF
d_gene: NA; j_gene: TRBJ1-2; abundance: NA; v_gene: TRBV25-1; CDR3nt: TGTGCCAGCAGTCTCAACAGGGTTGGCTACACCTTC; CDR3aa: CASSLNRVGYTF
d_gene: TRBD1; j_gene: TRBJ1-2; abundance: once; v_gene: TRBV10-3; CDR3nt: TGTGCCATCAGTCACCCGGACAGGGTTTACTATGGCTACACCTTC; CDR3aa: CAISHPDRVYYGYTF
d_gene: NA; j_gene: TRBJ1-2; abundance: NA; v_gene: TRBV2; CDR3nt: TGTGCCAGCAGTGCTTACAGCTTATATGGCTACACCTTC; CDR3aa: CASSAYSLYGYTF
d_gene: TRBD1; j_gene: TRBJ1-3; abundance: NA; v_gene: TRBV6-1; CDR3nt: TGTGCCAGCAGCCGGGACAGGGCCCGGGGTAACACCATATATTTT; CDR3aa: CASSRDRARGNTIYF
d_gene: TRBD1; j_gene: TRBJ1-5; abundance: NA; v_gene: TRBV6-4; CDR3nt: TGTGCCAGCGAGGGACAGGGTAAGGGTCAGCCCCAGCATTTT; CDR3aa: CASEGQGKGQPQHF
d_gene: TRBD2; j_gene: TRBJ2-7; abundance: NA; v_gene: TRBV2; CDR3nt: TGTGCCAGTCATAGCGGGCCCGGGCAGCAGTACTTC; CDR3aa: CASHSGPGQQYF
d_gene: NA; j_gene: TRBJ1-1; abundance: NA; v_gene: TRBV5-3; CDR3nt: TGTGCCAGAAGCCCGGGGGAGACTGAAGCTTTCTTT; CDR3aa: CARSPGETEAFF
d_gene: NA; j_gene: TRBJ1-2; abundance: once; v_gene: TRBV2; CDR3nt: TGTGCCAGCAGTGAATTCAGGGGATATGGCTACACCTTC; CDR3aa: CASSEFRGYGYTF
d_gene: TRBD1; j_gene: TRBJ2-3; abundance: NA; v_gene: TRBV12-5; CDR3nt: TGTGCTAGTGGGCTCTCAGGGGGTTCAGATACGCAGTATTTT; CDR3aa: CASGLSGGSDTQYF
d_gene: TRBD1; j_gene: TRBJ1-4; abundance: NA; v_gene: TRBV9; CDR3nt: TGTGCCAGCAGCGAAGGGACAGGGCCTAATGAAAAACTGTTTTTT; CDR3aa: CASSEGTGPNEKLFF
d_gene: NA; j_gene: TRBJ1-1; abundance: NA; v_gene: TRBV5-6; CDR3nt: TGTGCCAGCAGCCGACAGCTGAACACTGAAGCTTTCTTT; CDR3aa: CASSRQLNTEAFF
d_gene: TRBD2; j_gene: TRBJ2-1; abundance: NA; v_gene: TRBV7-9; CDR3nt: TGTGCCAGCAGCTTAGGGAGCGGGGGGCTTAATGAGCAGTTCTTC; CDR3aa: CASSLGSGGLNEQFF
d_gene: NA; j_gene: TRBJ2-7; abundance: NA; v_gene: TRBV27; CDR3nt: TGTGCCAGCAGACACCCGGGGTATGAGCAGTACTTC; CDR3aa: CASRHPGYEQYF
d_gene: TRBD1; j_gene: TRBJ2-1; abundance: NA; v_gene: TRBV19; CDR3nt: TGTGCCAGTAGTATAGGCAGAGGGGGCGAGCAGTTCTTC; CDR3aa: CASSIGRGGEQFF
d_gene: TRBD1; j_gene: TRBJ2-3; abundance: few; v_gene: TRBV2; CDR3nt: TGTGCCAGCAGCGAGGGACAGGGGGGTTTAGCGGATACGCAGTATTTT; CDR3aa: CASSEGQGGLADTQYF
d_gene: NA; j_gene: TRBJ1-1; abundance: once; v_gene: TRBV30; CDR3nt: TGTGCCTGGAATGACAGATCCCTTGAAGCTTTCTTT; CDR3aa: CAWNDRSLEAFF
d_gene: NA; j_gene: TRBJ2-3; abundance: NA; v_gene: TRBV5-1; CDR3nt: TGCGCCAGCAGCTCGCGTTCTCAAAGCACAGATACGCAGTATTTT; CDR3aa: CASSSRSQSTDTQYF
d_gene: NA; j_gene: TRBJ1-2; abundance: NA; v_gene: TRBV6-5; CDR3nt: TGTGCCAGCAGTGCTAACCTCAGGGGTACCTATGGCTACACCTTC; CDR3aa: CASSANLRGTYGYTF
d_gene: NA; j_gene: TRBJ1-1; abundance: NA; v_gene: TRBV5-1; CDR3nt: TGCGCCAGCAGCTTGGGGGGGGGACGGGGAGCTTTCTTT; CDR3aa: CASSLGGGRGAFF
d_gene: TRBD1; j_gene: TRBJ1-2; abundance: NA; v_gene: TRBV5-1; CDR3nt: TGCGCCAGCAGCGACCCGGGACAGGGCCCCTATGGCTACACCTTC; CDR3aa: CASSDPGQGPYGYTF
d_gene: NA; j_gene: TRBJ2-3; abundance: NA; v_gene: TRBV7-3; CDR3nt: TGTGCCAGCAGCTCACAGGGACCAGATACGCAGTATTTT; CDR3aa: CASSSQGPDTQYF
d_gene: NA; j_gene: TRBJ2-7; abundance: NA; v_gene: TRBV7-2; CDR3nt: TGTGCCAGCAGCTTAGTCGGAGCGATAAGCTCCTACGAGCAGTACTTC; CDR3aa: CASSLVGAISSYEQYF
d_gene: NA; j_gene: TRBJ2-7; abundance: NA; v_gene: TRBV2; CDR3nt: TGTGCCAGCTTAAGGTCAGGGGCTTACGAGCAGTACTTC; CDR3aa: CASLRSGAYEQYF